This T cell receptor beta chain comes out of a study of PD-1 blockade in classical Hodgkin lymphoma. All the patients suffered relapse after autologous stem cell transplantation, and brentuximab vedotin exposure differed. Germline-derived CDR1 and CDR2 are SGHTA and FQGNSA. This CDR3 comprises 14 residues. Trimming took off 4 bases at V and 3 bases at J, with 10 bases between the two ends. Study-level findings and limits: The repertoire differences lack a defined cause, possibly disease activity or prior therapy. Patients with a complete response exhibited baseline diversity comparable to newly diagnosed patients. Newly diagnosed patients had baseline TCR diversity that was reportedly lower than that of healthy donors. Some patients started nivolumab under 1 year after ASCT, and they were excluded.

With regard to this clone: The antigen is unknown.

TCRdb's table, derived via immunoSEQ multiplex PCR, lists solely in-frame clones and lacks some. The sample has approximately 14,000 clones; 86% are singletons. The source of this sequence is a human donor with classical Hodgkin lymphoma. V and J are TRBV7-2 and TRBJ2-4; D is unclear. The sequencing here drew on peripheral blood mononuclear cells (PBMCs), taken at baseline. The CDR3 loop reads CASSSYHGKNIQYF. The CDR3 DNA reads TGTGCCAGCAGCTCCTACCACGGCAAAAACATTCAGTACTTC.